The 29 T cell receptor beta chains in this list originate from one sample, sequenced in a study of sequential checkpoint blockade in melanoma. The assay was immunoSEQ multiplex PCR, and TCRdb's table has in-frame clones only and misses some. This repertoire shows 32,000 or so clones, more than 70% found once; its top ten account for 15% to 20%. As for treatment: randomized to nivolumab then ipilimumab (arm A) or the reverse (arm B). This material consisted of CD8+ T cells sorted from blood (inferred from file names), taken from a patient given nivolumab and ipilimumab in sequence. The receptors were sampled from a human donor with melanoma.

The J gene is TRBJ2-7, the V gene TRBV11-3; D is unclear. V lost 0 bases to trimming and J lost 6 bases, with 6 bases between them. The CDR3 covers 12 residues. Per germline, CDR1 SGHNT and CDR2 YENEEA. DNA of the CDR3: TGTGCCAGCAGCTTAGATGGTAGCGAGCAGTACTTC. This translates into CASSLDGSEQYF.

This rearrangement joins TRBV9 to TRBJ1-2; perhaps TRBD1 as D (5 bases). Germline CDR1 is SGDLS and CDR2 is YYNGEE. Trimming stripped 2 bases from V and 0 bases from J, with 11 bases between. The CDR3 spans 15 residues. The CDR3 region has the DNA TGTGCCAGCAGCGTGGGGGGGAAGACTAACTATGGCTACACCTTC. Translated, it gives CASSVGGKTNYGYTF.

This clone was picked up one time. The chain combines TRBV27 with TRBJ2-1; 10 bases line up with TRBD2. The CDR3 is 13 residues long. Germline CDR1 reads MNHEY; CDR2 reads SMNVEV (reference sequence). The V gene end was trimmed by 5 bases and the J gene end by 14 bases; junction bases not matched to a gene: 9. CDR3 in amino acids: CASSTIAGGGEFF. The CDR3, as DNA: TGTGCCAGCAGTACTATAGCGGGAGGCGGAGAGTTCTTC.

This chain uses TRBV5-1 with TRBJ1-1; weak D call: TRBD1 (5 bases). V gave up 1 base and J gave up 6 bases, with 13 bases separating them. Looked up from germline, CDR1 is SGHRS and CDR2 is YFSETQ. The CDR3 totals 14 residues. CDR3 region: CASSLYRNNPEAFF. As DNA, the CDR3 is TGCGCCAGCAGCTTGTACAGGAATAACCCTGAAGCTTTCTTT.

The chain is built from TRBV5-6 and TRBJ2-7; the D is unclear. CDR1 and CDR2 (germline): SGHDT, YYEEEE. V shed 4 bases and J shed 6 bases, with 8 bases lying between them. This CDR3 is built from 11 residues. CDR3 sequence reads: CASSAAAEQYF. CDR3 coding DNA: TGTGCCAGCAGCGCGGCAGCCGAGCAGTACTTC.

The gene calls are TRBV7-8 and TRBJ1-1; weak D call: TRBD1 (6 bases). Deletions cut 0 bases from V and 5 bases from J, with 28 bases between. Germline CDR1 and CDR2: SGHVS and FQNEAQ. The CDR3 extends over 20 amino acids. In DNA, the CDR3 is TGTGCCAGCAGCTTAGCTATGGTTGGGGGCCGGGGGGGGACCTTGACTGAAGCTTTCTTT. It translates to CASSLAMVGGRGGTLTEAFF.

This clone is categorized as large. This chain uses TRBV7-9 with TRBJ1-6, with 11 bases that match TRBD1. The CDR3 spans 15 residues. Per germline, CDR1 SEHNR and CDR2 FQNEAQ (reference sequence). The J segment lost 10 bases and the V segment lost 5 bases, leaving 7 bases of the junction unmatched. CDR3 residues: CASSPGTGGRSPLHF. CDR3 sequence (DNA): TGTGCCAGCAGCCCCGGGACAGGGGGACGATCACCCCTCCACTTT.

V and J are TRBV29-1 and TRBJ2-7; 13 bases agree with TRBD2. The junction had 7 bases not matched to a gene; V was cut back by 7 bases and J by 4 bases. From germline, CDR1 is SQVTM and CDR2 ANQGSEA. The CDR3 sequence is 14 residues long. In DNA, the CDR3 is TGCAGCGCCACCGGACTAGCGGGAGTATACGAGCAGTACTTC. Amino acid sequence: CSATGLAGVYEQYF.

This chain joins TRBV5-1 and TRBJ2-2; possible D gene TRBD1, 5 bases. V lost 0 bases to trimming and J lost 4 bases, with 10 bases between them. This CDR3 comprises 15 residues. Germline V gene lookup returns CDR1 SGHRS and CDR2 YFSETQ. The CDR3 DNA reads TGCGCCAGCAGCTTGGAGGTCAGGGTCACCGGGGAGCTGTTTTTT. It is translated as CASSLEVRVTGELFF.

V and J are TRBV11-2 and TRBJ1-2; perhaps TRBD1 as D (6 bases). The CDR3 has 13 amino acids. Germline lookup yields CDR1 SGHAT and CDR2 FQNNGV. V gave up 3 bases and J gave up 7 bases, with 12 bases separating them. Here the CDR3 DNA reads TGTGCCAGCAGCTTCGGGGGGCTCTTTGGCTACACCTTC. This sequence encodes CASSFGGLFGYTF. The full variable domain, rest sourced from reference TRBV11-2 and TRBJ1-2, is EAGVAQSPRYKIIEKRQSVAFWCNPISGHATLYWYQQILGQGPKLLIQFQNNGVVDDSQLPKDRFSAERLKGVDSTLKIQPAKLEDSAVYLCASSFGGLFGYTFGSGTRLTVV.

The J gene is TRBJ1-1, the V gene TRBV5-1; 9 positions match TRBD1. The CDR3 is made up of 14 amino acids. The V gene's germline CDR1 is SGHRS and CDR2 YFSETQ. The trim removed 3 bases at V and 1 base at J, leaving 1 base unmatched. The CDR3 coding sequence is TGCGCCAGCAGCTGGACAGGGGAGAACACTGAAGCTTTCTTT. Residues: CASSWTGENTEAFF.

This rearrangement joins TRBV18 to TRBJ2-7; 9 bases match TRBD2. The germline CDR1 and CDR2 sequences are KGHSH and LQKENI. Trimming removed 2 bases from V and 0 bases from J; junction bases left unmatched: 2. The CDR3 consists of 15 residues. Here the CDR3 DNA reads TGTGCCAGCTCACCAGCGCGGGAGGGCTCCTACGAGCAGTACTTC. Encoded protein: CASSPAREGSYEQYF.

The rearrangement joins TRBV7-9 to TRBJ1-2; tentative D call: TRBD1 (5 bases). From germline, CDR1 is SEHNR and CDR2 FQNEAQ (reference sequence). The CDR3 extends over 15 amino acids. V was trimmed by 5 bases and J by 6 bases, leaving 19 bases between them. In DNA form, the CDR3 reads TGTGCCAGCAGCCGGATCCCAACAGGAGATAATGGCTACACCTTC. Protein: CASSRIPTGDNGYTF.

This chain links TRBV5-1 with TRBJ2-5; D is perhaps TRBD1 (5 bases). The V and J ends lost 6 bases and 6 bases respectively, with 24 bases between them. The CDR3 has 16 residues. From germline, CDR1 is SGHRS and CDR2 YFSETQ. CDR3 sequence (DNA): TGCGCCAGCAACCCGAGCAGGGCAGGTTTGAGGAAGACCCAGTACTTC. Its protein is CASNPSRAGLRKTQYF. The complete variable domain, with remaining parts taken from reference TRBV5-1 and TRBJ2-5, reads KAGVTQTPRYLIKTRGQQVTLSCSPISGHRSVSWYQQTPGQGLQFLFEYFSETQRNKGNFPGRFSGRQFSNSRSEMNVSTLELGDSALYLCASNPSRAGLRKTQYFGPGTRLLVL.

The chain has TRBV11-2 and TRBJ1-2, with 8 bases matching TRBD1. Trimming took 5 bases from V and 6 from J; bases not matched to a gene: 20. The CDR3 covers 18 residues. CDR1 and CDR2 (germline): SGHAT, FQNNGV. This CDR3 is CASSPAPGTGEFTDGYTF. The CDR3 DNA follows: TGTGCCAGCAGCCCTGCCCCCGGGACAGGAGAGTTTACCGATGGCTACACCTTC.

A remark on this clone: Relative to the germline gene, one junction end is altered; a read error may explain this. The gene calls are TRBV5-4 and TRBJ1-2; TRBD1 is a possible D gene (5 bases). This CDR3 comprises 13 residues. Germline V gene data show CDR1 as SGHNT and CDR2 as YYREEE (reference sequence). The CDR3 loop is CASGLGQGYGYTF. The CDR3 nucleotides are TGTGCCAGCGGCTTGGGTCAGGGCTATGGCTACACCTTC.

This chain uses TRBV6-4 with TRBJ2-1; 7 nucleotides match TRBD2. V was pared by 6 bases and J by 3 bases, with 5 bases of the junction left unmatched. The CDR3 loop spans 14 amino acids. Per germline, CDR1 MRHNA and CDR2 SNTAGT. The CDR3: CASRRREGYNEQFF. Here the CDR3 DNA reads TGTGCCAGCAGAAGAAGGGAGGGCTACAATGAGCAGTTCTTC.

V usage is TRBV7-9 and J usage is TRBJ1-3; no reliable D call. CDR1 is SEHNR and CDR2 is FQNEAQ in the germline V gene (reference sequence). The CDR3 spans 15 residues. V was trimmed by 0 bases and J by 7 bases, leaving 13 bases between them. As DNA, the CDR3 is TGTGCCAGCAGCTTAGCCCCCGGTACTCGGAACACCATATATTTT. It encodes CASSLAPGTRNTIYF.

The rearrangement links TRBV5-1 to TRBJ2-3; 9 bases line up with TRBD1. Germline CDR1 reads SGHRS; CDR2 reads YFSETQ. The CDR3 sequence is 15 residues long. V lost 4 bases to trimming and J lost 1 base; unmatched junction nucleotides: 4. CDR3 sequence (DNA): TGCGCCAGCAGCGCGGGACAGGGCGGCACAGATACGCAGTATTTT. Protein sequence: CASSAGQGGTDTQYF.

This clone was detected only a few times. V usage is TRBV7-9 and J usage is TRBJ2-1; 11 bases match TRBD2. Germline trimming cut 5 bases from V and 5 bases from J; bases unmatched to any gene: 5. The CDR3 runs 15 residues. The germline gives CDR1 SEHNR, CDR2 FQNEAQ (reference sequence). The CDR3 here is CASSIGTSGHNEQFF. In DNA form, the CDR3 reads TGTGCCAGCAGCATAGGGACTAGCGGCCACAATGAGCAGTTCTTC.

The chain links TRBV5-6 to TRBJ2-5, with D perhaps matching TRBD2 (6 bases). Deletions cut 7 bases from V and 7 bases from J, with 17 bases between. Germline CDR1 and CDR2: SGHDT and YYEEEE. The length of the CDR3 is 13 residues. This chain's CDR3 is CASYRGGAVTQYF. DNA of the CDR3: TGTGCCAGCTACCGGGGAGGAGCCGTGACCCAGTACTTC.

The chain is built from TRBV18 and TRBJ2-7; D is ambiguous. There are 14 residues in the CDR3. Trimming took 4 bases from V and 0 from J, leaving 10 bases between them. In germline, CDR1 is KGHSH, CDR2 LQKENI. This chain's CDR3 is CASSLLVSSYEQYF. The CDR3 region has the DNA TGTGCCAGCTCACTTCTCGTGAGCTCCTACGAGCAGTACTTC.

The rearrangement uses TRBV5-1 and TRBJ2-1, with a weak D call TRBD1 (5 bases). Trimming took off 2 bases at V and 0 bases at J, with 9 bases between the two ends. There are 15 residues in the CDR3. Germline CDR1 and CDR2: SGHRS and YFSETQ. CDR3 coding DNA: TGCGCCAGCAGCTTTATAGGGGACTCCTACAATGAGCAGTTCTTC. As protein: CASSFIGDSYNEQFF.

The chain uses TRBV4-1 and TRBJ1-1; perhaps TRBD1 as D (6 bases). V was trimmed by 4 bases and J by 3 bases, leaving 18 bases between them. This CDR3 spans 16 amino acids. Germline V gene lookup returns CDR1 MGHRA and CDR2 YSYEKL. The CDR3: CASSPVPGVGDTEAFF. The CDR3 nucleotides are TGCGCCAGCAGCCCCGTTCCAGGGGTGGGCGACACTGAAGCTTTCTTT.

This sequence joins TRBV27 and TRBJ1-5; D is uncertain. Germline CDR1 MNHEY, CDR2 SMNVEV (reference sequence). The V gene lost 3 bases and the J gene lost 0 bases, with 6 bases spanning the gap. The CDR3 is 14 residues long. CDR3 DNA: TGTGCCAGCAGTTTGAGAGCTAGCAATCAGCCCCAGCATTTT. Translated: CASSLRASNQPQHF.

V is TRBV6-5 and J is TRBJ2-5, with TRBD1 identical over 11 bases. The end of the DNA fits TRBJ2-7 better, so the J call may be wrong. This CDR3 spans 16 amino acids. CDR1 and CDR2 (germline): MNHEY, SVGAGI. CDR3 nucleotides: TGTGCCAGCAGTTACCGATGGACAGGGGGCAGAAACGAGCAGTACTTC. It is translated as CASSYRWTGGRNEQYF.

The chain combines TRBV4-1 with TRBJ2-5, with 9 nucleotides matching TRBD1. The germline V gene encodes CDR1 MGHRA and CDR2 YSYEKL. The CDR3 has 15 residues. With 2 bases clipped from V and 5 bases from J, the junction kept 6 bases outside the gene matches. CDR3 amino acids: CASSQNRGRGETQYF. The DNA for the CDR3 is TGCGCCAGCAGCCAAAACAGGGGGCGCGGGGAGACCCAGTACTTC.

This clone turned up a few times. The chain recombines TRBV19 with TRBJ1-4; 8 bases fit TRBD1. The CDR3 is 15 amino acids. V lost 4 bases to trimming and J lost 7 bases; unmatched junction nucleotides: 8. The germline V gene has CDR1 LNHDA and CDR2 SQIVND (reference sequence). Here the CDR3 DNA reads TGTGCCAGTAGTACGAACGACAGGGGCGGTGAAAAACTGTTTTTT. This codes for CASSTNDRGGEKLFF.

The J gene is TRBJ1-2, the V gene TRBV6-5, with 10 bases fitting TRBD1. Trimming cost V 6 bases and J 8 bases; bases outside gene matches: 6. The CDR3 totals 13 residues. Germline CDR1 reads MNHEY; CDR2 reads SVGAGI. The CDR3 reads CASSRDRGVGYTF. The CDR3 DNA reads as TGTGCCAGCAGCCGGGACAGGGGTGTGGGCTACACCTTC.